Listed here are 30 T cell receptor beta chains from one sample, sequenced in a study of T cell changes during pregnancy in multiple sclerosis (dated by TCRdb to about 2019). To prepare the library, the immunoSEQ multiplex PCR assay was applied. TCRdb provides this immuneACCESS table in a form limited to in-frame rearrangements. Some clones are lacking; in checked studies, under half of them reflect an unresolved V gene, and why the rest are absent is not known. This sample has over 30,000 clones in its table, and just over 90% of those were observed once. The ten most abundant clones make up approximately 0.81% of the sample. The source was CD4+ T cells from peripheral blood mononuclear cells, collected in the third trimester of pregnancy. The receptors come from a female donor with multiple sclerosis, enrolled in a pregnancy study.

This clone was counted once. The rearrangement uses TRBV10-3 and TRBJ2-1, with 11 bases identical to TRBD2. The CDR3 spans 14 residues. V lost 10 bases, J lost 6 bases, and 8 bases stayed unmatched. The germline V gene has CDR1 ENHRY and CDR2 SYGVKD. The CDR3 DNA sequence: TGTGCCACCGCCGGGACTAGCGGTTTCAATGAGCAGTTCTTC. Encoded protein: CATAGTSGFNEQFF.

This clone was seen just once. CDR3 bases: TGTGCCAGCAGCTTAGGAGAGAGGTACAATGAGCAGTTCTTC. This sequence encodes CASSLGERYNEQFF. The chain employs TRBV11-2 and TRBJ2-1; D is undetermined. The V gene lost 1 base and the J gene lost 4 bases, with 8 bases spanning the gap. The CDR3 is made up of 14 amino acids. Germline CDR1 is SGHAT and CDR2 is FQNNGV.

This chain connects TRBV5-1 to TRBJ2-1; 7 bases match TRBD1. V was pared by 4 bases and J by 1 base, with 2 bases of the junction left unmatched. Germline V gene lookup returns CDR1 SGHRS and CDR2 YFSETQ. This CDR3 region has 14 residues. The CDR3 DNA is TGCGCCAGCAGCCCGGGACAGTCCTACAATGAGCAGTTCTTC. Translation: CASSPGQSYNEQFF.

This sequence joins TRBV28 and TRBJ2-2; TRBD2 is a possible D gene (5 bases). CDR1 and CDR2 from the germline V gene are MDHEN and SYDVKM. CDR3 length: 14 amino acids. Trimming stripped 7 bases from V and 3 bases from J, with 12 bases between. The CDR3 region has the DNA TGTGCCAGCACCCTGGGCGGGCACACCGGGGAGCTGTTTTTT. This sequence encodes CASTLGGHTGELFF.

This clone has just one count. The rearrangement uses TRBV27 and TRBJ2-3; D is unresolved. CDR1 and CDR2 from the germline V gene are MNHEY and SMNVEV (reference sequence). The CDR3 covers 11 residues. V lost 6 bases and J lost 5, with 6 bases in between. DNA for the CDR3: TGTGCCAGCAGGACACTAGATACGCAGTATTTT. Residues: CASRTLDTQYF.

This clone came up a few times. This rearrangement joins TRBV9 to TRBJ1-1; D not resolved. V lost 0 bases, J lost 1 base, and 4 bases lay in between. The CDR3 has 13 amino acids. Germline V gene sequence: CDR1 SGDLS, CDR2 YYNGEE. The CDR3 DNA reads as TGTGCCAGCAGCGTAGCCTGGAACACTGAAGCTTTCTTT. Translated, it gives CASSVAWNTEAFF.

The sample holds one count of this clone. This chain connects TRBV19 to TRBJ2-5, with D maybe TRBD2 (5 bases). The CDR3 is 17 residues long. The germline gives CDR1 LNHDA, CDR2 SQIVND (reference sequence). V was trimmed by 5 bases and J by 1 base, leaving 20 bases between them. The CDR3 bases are TGTGCCAGTAGTGGAGTACTGCGGACTGTGGCCCAAGAGACCCAGTACTTC. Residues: CASSGVLRTVAQETQYF.

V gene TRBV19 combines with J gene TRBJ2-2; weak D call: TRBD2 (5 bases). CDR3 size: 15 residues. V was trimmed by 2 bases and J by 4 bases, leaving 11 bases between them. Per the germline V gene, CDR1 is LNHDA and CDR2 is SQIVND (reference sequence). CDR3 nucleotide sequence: TGTGCCAGTAGTATAAGAGGGAGCGGCACCGGGGAGCTGTTTTTT. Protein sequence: CASSIRGSGTGELFF.

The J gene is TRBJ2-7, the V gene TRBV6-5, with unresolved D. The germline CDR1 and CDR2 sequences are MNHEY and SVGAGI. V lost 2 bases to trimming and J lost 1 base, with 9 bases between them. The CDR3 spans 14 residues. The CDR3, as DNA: TGTGCCAGCAGTTACGGCAGTCCTTCCTACGAGCAGTACTTC. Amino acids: CASSYGSPSYEQYF.

DNA of the CDR3: TGTGCCAGCAGCTTAAGATTATGGGGGACAGGGGACACTGAAGCTTTCTTT. As protein: CASSLRLWGTGDTEAFF. The V and J genes are TRBV7-9 and TRBJ1-1, with 10 bases lining up with TRBD1. The CDR3 runs 17 residues. Germline values: CDR1 SEHNR, CDR2 FQNEAQ (reference sequence). After removal of 2 bases from V and 3 bases from J, the junction contained 9 bases not matched to a gene.

The chain's CDR3 is CASSLGLAGQETQYF. The CDR3 nucleotides are TGTGCCAGCAGCCTGGGACTAGCGGGCCAAGAGACCCAGTACTTC. The chain recombines TRBV7-9 with TRBJ2-5; 12 bases are a match to TRBD2. Trimming at V came to 5 bases and at J to 1 base, leaving 2 bases not matched to a gene. This CDR3 comprises 15 residues. Germline CDR1 SEHNR, CDR2 FQNEAQ (reference sequence).

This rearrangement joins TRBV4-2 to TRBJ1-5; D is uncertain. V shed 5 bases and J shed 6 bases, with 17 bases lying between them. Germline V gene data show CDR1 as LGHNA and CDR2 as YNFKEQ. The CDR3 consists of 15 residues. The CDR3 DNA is TGTGCCAGCAGCAGTCCCGGGGAGTCAGGTCAGCCCCAGCATTTT. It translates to CASSSPGESGQPQHF.

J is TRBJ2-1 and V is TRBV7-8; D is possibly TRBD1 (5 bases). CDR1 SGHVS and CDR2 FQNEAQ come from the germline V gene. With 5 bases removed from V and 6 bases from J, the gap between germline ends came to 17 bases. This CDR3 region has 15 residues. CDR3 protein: CASSRRYLDSNEQFF. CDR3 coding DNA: TGTGCCAGCAGCCGAAGGTACCTCGACAGCAATGAGCAGTTCTTC.

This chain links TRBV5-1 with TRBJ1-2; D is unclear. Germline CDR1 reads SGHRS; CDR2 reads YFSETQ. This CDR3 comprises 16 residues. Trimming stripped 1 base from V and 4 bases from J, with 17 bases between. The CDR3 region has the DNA TGCGCCAGCAGCTTGCAACCAGACACCAGATTCTATGGCTACACCTTC. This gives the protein CASSLQPDTRFYGYTF.

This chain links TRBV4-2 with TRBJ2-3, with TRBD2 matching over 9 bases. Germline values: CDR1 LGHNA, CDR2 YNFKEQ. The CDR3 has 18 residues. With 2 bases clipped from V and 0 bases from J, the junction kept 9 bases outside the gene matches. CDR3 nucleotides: TGTGCCAGCAGCCAATCCTTTAGCGGGAGAACCAGCACAGATACGCAGTATTTT. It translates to CASSQSFSGRTSTDTQYF.

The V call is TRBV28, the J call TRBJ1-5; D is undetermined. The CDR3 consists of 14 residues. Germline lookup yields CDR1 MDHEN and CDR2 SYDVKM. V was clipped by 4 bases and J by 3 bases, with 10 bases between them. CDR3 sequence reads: CASSSAGDNQPQHF. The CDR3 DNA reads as TGTGCCAGCAGTTCAGCCGGGGACAATCAGCCCCAGCATTTT.

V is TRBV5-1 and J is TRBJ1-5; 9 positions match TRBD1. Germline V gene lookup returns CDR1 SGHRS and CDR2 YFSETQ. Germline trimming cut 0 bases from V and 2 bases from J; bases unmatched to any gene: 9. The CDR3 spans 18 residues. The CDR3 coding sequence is TGCGCCAGCAGCTTGGAAAGGACAGGGGTTAGGGGCAATCAGCCCCAGCATTTT. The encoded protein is CASSLERTGVRGNQPQHF.

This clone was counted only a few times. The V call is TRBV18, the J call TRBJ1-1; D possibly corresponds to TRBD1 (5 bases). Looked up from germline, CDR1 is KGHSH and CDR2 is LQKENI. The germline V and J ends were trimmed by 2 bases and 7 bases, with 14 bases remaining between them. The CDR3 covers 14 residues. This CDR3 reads CASSPGPGLDEAFF. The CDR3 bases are TGTGCCAGCTCACCAGGTCCAGGGTTGGATGAAGCTTTCTTT.

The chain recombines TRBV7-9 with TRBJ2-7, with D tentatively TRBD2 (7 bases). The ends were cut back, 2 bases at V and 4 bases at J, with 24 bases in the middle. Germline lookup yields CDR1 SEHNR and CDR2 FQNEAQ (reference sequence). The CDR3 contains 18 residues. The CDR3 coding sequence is TGTGCCAGCAGCTTAAAGGGGGGGCTTTGCTCGCGAAGATACGAGCAGTACTTC. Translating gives CASSLKGGLCSRRYEQYF.

The CDR3 DNA reads TGTGCCAGCAAGCGGGAGGTCCACGAGCAGTACTTC. It yields the protein CASKREVHEQYF. The rearrangement uses TRBV2 and TRBJ2-7, with 9 bases matching TRBD2. Looked up from germline, CDR1 is SNHLY and CDR2 is FYNNEI. CDR3 length: 12 amino acids. V was pared by 7 bases and J by 5 bases, with 3 bases of the junction left unmatched.

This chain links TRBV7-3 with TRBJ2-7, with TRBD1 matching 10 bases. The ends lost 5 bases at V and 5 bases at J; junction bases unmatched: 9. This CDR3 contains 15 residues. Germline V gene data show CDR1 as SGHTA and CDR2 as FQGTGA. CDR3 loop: CASSATGQGIDEQYF. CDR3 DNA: TGTGCCAGCAGCGCAACGGGACAGGGGATCGACGAGCAGTACTTC.

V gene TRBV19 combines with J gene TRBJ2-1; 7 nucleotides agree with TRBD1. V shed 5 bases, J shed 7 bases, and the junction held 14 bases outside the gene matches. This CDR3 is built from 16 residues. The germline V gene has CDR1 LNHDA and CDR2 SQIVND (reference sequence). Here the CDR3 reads CASSQSRQGWQNEQFF. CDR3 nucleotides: TGTGCCAGTAGTCAATCCCGACAGGGTTGGCAAAATGAGCAGTTCTTC.

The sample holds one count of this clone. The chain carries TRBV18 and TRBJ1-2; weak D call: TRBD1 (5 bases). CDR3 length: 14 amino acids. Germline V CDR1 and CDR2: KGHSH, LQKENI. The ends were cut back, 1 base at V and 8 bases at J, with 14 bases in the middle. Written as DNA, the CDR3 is TGTGCCAGCTCACCACAGGGGCCCTCCTTCGGCTACACCTTC. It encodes CASSPQGPSFGYTF.

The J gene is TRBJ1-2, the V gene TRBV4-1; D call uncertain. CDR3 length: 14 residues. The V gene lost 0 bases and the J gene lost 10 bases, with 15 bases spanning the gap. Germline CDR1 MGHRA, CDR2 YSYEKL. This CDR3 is CASSQDREGFVYTF. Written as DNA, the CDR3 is TGCGCCAGCAGCCAAGATCGTGAGGGTTTCGTCTACACCTTC.

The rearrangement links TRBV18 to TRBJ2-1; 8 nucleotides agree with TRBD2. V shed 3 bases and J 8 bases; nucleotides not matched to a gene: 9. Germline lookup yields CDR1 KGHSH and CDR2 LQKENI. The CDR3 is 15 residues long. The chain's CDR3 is CASSPTGTSLDEQFF. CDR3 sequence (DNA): TGTGCCAGCTCACCGACCGGGACTAGTCTAGATGAGCAGTTCTTC.

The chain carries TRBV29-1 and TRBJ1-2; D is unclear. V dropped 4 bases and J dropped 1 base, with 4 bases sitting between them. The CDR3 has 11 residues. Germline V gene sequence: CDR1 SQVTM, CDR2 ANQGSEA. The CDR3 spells CSVALNYGYTF. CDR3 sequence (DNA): TGCAGCGTTGCTCTTAACTATGGCTACACCTTC.

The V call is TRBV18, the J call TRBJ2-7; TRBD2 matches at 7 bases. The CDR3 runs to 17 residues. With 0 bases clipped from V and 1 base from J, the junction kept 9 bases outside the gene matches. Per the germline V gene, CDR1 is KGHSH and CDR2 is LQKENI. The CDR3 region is CASSPPSGGSASYEQYF. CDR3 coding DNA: TGTGCCAGCTCACCACCGTCAGGCGGGAGCGCTTCCTACGAGCAGTACTTC.

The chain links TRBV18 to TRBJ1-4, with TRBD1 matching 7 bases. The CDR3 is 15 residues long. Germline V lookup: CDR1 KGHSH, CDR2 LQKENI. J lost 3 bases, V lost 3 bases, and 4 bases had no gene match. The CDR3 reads CASSPDRVSNEKLFF. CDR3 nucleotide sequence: TGTGCCAGCTCACCTGACAGGGTGTCTAATGAAAAACTGTTTTTT.

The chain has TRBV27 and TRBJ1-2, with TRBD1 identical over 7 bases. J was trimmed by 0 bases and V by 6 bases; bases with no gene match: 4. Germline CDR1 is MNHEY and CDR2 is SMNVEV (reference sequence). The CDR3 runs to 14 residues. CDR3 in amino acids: CASRRTGPNYGYTF. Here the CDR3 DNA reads TGTGCCAGCAGAAGGACAGGACCTAACTATGGCTACACCTTC.

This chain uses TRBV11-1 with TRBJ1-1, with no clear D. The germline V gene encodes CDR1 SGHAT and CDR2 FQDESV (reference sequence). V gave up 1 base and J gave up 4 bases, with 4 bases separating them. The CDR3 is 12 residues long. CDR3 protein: CASSLDSTEAFF. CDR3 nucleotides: TGTGCCAGCAGCTTAGACAGCACTGAAGCTTTCTTT.